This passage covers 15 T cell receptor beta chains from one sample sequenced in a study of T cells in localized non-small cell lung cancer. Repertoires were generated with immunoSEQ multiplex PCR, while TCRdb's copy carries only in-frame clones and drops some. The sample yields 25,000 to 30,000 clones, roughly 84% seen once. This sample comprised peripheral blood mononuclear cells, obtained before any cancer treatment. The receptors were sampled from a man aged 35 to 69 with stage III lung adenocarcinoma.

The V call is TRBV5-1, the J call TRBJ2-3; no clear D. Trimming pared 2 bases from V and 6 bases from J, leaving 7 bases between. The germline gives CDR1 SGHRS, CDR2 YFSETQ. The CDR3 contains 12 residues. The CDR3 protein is CASSLESDTQYF. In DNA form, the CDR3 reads TGCGCCAGCAGCTTAGAGTCGGATACGCAGTATTTT.

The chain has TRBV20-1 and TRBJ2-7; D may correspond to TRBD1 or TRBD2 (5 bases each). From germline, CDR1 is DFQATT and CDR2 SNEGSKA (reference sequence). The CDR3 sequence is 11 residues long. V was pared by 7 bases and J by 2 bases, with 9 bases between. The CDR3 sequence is CSVPGPYEQYV. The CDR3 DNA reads TGCAGTGTGCCGGGGCCCTACGAGCAGTACGTC.

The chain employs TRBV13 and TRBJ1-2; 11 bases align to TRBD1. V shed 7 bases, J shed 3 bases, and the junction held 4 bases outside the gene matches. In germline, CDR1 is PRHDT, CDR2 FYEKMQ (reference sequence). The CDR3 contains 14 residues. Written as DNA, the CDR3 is TGTGCCAGCAAATGGGGACAGGGGGACTATGGCTACACCTTC. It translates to CASKWGQGDYGYTF.

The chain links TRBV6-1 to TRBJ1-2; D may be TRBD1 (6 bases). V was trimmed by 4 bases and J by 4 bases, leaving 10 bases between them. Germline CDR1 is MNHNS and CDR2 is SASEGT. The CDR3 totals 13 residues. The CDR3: CASSVDSFYGYTF. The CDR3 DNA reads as TGTGCCAGCAGTGTGGACAGCTTCTATGGCTACACCTTC.

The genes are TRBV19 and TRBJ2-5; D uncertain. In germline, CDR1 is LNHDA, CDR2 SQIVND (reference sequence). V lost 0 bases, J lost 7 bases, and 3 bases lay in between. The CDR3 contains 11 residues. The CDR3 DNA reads TGTGCCAGTAGTATAGAGGGGACCCAGTACTTC. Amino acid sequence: CASSIEGTQYF.

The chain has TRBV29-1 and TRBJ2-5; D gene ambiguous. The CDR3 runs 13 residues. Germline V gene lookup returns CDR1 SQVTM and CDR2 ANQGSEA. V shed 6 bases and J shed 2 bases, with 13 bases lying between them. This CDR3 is CSVRSQEQETQYF. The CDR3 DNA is TGCAGCGTCCGTTCCCAGGAACAAGAGACCCAGTACTTC.

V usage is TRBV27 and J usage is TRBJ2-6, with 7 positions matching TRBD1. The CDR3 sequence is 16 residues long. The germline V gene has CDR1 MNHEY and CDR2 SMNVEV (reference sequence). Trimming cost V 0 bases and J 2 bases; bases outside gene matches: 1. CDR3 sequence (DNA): TGTGCCAGCAGTTTATCAGGGGGCCCTGGGGCCAACGTCCTGACTTTC. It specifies CASSLSGGPGANVLTF. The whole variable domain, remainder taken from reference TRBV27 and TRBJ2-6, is EAQVTQNPRYLITVTGKKLTVTCSQNMNHEYMSWYRQDPGLGLRQIYYSMNVEVTDKGDVPEGYKVSRKEKRNFPLILESPSPNQTSLYFCASSLSGGPGANVLTFGAGSRLTVL.

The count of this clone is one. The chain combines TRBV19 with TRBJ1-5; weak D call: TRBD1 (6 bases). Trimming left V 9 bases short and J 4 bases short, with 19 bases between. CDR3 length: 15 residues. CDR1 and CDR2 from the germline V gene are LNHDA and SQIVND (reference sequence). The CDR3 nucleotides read TGTGCCAGCAAAAGACAGGAGGCAAGTAATCAGCCCCAGCATTTT. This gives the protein CASKRQEASNQPQHF.

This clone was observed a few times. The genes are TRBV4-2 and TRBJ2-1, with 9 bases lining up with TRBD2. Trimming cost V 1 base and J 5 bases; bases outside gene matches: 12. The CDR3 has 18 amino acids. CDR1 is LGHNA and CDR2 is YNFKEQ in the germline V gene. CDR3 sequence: CASSQGPIRLAEDNEQFF. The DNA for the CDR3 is TGTGCCAGCAGCCAAGGACCTATCCGACTAGCGGAAGACAATGAGCAGTTCTTC.

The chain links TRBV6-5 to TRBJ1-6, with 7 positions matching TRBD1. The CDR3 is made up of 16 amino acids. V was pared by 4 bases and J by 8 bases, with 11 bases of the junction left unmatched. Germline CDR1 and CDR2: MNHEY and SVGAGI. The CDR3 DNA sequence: TGTGCCAGCAGTTCATCGGACAGGAGACTTCATTCACCCCTCCACTTT. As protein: CASSSSDRRLHSPLHF.

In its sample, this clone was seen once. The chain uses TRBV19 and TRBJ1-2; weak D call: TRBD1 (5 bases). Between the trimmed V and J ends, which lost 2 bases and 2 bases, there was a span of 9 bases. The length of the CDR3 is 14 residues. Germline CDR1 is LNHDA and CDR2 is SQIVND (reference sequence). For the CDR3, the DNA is TGTGCCAGTAGTATAAGAGACAGCAACTATGGCTACACCTTC. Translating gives CASSIRDSNYGYTF.

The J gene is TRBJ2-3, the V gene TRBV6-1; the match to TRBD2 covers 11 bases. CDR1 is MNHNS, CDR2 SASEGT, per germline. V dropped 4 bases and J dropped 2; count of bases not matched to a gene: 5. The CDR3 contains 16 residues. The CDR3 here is CASSGPSGGPTDTQYF. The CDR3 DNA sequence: TGTGCCAGCAGTGGCCCTAGCGGGGGGCCCACAGATACGCAGTATTTT.

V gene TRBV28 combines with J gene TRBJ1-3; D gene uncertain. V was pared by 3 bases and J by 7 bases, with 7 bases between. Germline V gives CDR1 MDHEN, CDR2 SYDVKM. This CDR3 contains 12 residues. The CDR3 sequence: CASSFGRNTIYF. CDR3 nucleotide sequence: TGTGCCAGCAGTTTTGGTCGTAACACCATATATTTT.

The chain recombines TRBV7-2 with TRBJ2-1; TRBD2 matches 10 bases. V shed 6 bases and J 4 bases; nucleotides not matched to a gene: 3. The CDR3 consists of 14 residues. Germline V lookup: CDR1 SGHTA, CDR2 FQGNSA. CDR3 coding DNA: TGTGCCAGCAGACCGGGACTAGCGTACAATGAGCAGTTCTTC. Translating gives CASRPGLAYNEQFF.

CDR3 protein: CASSLNGFPNTEAFF. In DNA, the CDR3 is TGCGCCAGCAGCTTGAATGGGTTTCCGAACACTGAAGCTTTCTTT. V usage is TRBV5-1 and J usage is TRBJ1-1; D remains ambiguous. CDR1 is SGHRS, CDR2 YFSETQ, per germline. Trimming removed 1 base at V and 1 base at J, with 11 bases between. The CDR3 has 15 amino acids.